This is a list of T cell receptor beta chains from one sample in a study of OX40 agonist ivuxolimab in advanced cancers. Generated by immunoSEQ multiplex PCR, the TCRdb table keeps only in-frame clones and is missing some. This table holds over 50,000 clones, around 89% found once. Sequences were derived from CD4+ or CD8+ T cells sorted from blood, sampled in a trial of the OX40 agonist ivuxolimab. The source of these receptors is an adult with an advanced solid tumor such as melanoma, head and neck, liver or kidney cancer. CDR3s include the opening cysteine and the closing phenylalanine or tryptophan. A D gene is named only where the DNA matches it firmly. Clone sizes are given selectively: once, few, many, or a class where the clone is expanded.

>TRBJ2-1|TRBV6-5|TRBD2|-
CASSYRLAGPYNEQFF
TGTGCCAGCAGTTATAGACTAGCGGGACCATACAATGAGCAGTTCTTC
>TRBJ1-1|TRBV9|-|few
CASSEGGLNTEAFF
TGTGCCAGCAGCGAGGGGGGCCTGAACACTGAAGCTTTCTTT
>TRBJ2-7|TRBV19|-|-
CASSIESGDSYEQYF
TGTGCCAGTAGTATAGAATCAGGGGACTCCTACGAGCAGTACTTC
>TRBJ1-1|TRBV5-1|-|-
CASSLAGGGTEAFF
TGCGCCAGCAGCTTGGCTGGGGGGGGAACTGAAGCTTTCTTT
>TRBJ2-7|TRBV6-6|TRBD2|-
CASSSVTSGRAIEQYF
TGTGCCAGCAGTTCCGTAACTAGCGGGAGGGCCATCGAGCAGTACTTC
>TRBJ2-7|TRBV28|-|-
CASSTPAYEQYF
TGTGCCAGCAGCACGCCCGCGTACGAGCAGTACTTC
>TRBJ1-2|TRBV6-1|-|-
CASTATVNGNYGYTF
TGTGCCAGCACTGCGACCGTAAACGGGAACTATGGCTACACCTTC
>TRBJ1-3|TRBV19|TRBD1|-
CASKRGTDSGNTIYF
TGTGCCAGTAAAAGGGGGACAGACTCTGGAAACACCATATATTTT
>TRBJ2-7|TRBV29-1|-|-
CSARSTKQYF
TGCAGCGCCCGTTCTACGAAACAGTACTTC
>TRBJ2-1|TRBV5-1|TRBD1|-
CASSLSGTGANEQFF
TGCGCCAGCAGCTTATCCGGGACAGGGGCCAATGAGCAGTTCTTC
>TRBJ2-6|TRBV27|TRBD1|-
CASSLHQDRAGANVLTF
TGTGCCAGCAGTTTACATCAAGACAGGGCTGGGGCCAACGTCCTGACTTTC
>TRBJ1-1|TRBV11-2|-|-
CASSKFYDLKTEAFF
TGTGCCAGCAGCAAATTCTACGACTTAAAGACTGAAGCTTTCTTT
>TRBJ1-1|TRBV20-1|-|once
CSARWTEAFF
TGCAGTGCTAGGTGGACTGAAGCTTTCTTT
>TRBJ2-1|TRBV6-5|-|few
CASSSPGRVQFF
TGTGCCAGCAGTTCCCCCGGCCGTGTGCAGTTCTTC